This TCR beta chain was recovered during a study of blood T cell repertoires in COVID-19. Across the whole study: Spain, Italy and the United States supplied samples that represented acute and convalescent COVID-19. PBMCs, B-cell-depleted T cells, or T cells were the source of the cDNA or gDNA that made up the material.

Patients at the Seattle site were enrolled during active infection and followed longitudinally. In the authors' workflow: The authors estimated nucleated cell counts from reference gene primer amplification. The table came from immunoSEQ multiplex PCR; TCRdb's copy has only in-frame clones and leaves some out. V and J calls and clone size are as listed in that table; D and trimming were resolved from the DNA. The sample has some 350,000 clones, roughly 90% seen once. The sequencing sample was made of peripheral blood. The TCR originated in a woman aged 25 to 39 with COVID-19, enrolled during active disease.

The CDR3 sequence: CASSLWTSDLRETQYF. In DNA, the CDR3 is TGTGCCAGCTCACTTTGGACTAGCGACCTAAGAGAGACCCAGTACTTC. J is TRBJ2-5 and V is TRBV18; TRBD2 aligns across 9 bases. V was clipped by 4 bases and J by 4 bases; unmatched bases: 10. Germline CDR1 is KGHSH and CDR2 is LQKENI. The CDR3 sequence is 16 residues long.